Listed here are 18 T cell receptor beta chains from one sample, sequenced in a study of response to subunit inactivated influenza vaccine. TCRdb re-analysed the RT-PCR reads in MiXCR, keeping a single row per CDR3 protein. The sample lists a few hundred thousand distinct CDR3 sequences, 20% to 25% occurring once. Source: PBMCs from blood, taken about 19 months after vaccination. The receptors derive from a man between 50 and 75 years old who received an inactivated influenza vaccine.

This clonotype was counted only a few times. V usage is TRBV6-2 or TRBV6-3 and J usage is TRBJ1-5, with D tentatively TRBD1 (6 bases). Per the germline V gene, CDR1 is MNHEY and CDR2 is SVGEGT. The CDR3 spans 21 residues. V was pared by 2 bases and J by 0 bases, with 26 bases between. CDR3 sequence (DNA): TGTGCCAGCAGTTACCCGACCCGGACAGCCGCGAAGGTATATAGCAATCAGCCCCAGCATTTT. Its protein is CASSYPTRTAAKVYSNQPQHF.

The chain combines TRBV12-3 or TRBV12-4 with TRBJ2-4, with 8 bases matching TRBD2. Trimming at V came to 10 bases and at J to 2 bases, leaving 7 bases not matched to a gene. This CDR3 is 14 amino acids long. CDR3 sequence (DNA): TGTGCCACCCCCAAGCGGGAGACCAAAAACATTCAGTACTTC. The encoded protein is CATPKRETKNIQYF.

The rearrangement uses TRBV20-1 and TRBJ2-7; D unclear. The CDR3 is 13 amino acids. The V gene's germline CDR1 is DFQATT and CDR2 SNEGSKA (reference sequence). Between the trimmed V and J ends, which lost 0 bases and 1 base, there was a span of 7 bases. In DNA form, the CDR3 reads TGCAGTGCTAGAGATCTGCAATCCTACGAGCAGTACTTC. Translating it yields CSARDLQSYEQYF.

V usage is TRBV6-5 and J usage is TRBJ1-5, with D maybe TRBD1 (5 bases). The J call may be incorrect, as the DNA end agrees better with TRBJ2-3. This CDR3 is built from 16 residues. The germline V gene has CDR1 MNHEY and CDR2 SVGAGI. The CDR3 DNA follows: TGTGCCAGCAGTTACTCCCGGACATCCCACAATCAGCCCCAGTATTTT. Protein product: CASSYSRTSHNQPQYF.

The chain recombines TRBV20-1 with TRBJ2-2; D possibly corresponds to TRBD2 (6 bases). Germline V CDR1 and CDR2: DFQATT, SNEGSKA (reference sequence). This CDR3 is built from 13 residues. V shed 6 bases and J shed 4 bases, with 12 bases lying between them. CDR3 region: CSARDFPTGELFF. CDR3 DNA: TGCAGTGCAAGGGACTTTCCCACCGGGGAGCTGTTTTTT.

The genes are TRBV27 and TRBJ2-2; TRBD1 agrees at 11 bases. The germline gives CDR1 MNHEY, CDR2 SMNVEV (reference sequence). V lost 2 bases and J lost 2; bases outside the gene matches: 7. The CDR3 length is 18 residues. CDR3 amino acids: CASSLGLDRGLNTGELFF. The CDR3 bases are TGTGCCAGCAGTTTAGGGTTGGACAGGGGGCTTAACACCGGGGAGCTGTTTTTT.

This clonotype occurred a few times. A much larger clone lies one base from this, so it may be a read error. The CDR3 bases are TGTGCCAGCAGTGATGATAGCAATCAGCCCCAGCATTTT. It encodes CASSDDSNQPQHF. The V call is TRBV6-1, the J call TRBJ1-5; D is uncertain. CDR1 is MNHNS, CDR2 SASEGT, per germline. CDR3 length: 13 amino acids. V shed 3 bases and J shed 0 bases, with 3 bases lying between them.

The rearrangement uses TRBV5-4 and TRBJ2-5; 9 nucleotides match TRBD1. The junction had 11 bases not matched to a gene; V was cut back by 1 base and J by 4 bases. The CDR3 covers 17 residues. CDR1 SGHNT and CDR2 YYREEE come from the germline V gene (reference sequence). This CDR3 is CASSLRTGAKLRETQYF. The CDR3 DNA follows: TGTGCCAGCAGCTTGCGGACAGGGGCGAAGTTAAGAGAGACCCAGTACTTC.

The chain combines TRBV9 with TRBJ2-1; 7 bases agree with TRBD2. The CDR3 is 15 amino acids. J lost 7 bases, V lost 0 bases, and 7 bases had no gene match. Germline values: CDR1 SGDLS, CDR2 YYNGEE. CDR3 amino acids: CASSVDPSGRNEQFF. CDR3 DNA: TGTGCCAGCAGCGTAGATCCTAGCGGAAGAAATGAGCAGTTCTTC.

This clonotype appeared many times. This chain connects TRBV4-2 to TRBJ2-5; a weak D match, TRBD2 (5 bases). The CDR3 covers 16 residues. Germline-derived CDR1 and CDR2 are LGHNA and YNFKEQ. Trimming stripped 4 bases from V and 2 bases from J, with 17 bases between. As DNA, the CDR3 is TGTGCCAGCAGCCCCTCGAGCGCAGCGGAGCAAGAGACCCAGTACTTC. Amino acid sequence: CASSPSSAAEQETQYF.

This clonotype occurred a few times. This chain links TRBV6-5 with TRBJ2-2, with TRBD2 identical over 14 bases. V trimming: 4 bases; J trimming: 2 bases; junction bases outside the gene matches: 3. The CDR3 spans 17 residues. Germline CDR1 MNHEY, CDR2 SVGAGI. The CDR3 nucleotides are TGTGCCAGCAGTTGGGGACTAGCGGGGGAAAACACCGGGGAGCTGTTTTTT. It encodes CASSWGLAGENTGELFF.

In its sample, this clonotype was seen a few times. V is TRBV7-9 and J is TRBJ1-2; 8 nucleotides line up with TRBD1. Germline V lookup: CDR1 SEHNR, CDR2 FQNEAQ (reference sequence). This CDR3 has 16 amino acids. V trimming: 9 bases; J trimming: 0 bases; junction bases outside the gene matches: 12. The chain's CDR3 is CASKRTGRLSNYGYTF. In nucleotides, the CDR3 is TGTGCCAGTAAACGGACAGGGCGACTTTCTAACTATGGCTACACCTTC. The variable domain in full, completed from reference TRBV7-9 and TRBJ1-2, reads DTGVSQNPRHKITKRGQNVTFRCDPISEHNRLYWYRQTLGQGPEFLTYFQNEAQLEKSRLLSDRFSAERPKGSFSTLEIQRTEQGDSAMYLCASKRTGRLSNYGYTFGSGTRLTVV.

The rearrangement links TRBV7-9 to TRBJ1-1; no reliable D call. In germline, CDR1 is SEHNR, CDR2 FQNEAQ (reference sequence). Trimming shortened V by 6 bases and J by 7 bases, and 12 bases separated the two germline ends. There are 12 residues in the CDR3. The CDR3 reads CASRPRMSEAFF. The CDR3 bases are TGTGCCAGCAGGCCCAGGATGAGTGAAGCTTTCTTT.

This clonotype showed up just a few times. This CDR3 reads CASSLSSLTGEAFF. The CDR3 region has the DNA TGTGCCAGCAGCTTGTCCAGCCTGACAGGTGAAGCTTTCTTT. This chain uses TRBV5-6 with TRBJ1-1; weak D call: TRBD1 (6 bases). V lost 1 base to trimming and J lost 7 bases, with 14 bases between them. Germline lookup yields CDR1 SGHDT and CDR2 YYEEEE. The CDR3 spans 14 residues.

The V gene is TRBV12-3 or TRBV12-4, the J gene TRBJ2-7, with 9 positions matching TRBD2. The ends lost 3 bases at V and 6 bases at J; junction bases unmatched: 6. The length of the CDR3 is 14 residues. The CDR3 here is CASSFSGRGIEQYF. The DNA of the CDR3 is TGTGCCAGCAGTTTTAGCGGGAGAGGGATCGAGCAGTACTTC.

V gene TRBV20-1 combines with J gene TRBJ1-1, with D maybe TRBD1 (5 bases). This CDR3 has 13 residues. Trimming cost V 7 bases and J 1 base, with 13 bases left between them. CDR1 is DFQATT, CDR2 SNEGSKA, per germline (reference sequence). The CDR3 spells CSGDSLGNTEAFF. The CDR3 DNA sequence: TGCAGTGGTGACAGCCTCGGGAACACTGAAGCTTTCTTT.

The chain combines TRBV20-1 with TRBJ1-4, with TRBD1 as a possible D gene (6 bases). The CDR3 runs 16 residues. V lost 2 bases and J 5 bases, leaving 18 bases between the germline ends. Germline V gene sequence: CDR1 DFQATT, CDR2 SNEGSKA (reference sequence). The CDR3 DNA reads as TGCAGTGCTAGACGAGACAGGAGCTGGGGCAATGAAAAACTGTTTTTT. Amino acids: CSARRDRSWGNEKLFF.

The DNA of the CDR3 is TGCGCCAGCGGGGAGGGCACCAACACTGAAGCTTTCTTT. Amino acids: CASGEGTNTEAFF. This chain connects TRBV5-1 to TRBJ1-1; D remains unclear. This CDR3 is 13 amino acids long. The germline V gene encodes CDR1 SGHRS and CDR2 YFSETQ. V was cut by 7 bases and J by 2 bases, with 12 bases left in between.